This TCR beta chain was recovered during a study of PD-1 blockade in mismatch repair-deficient tumors. For the study at large: Patients had over ten mismatch repair-deficient cancer types and were previously treated and progressing. The study, taken as a whole, reports: Rapid post-treatment expansion, then contraction, generally preceding radiologic response, marked tumor-resident clones.

Using immunoSEQ multiplex PCR, the repertoire was profiled, and TCRdb retains in-frame clones only, with some absent. The sample includes some 49,000 clones, approximately 80% seen only once; the top ten take around 3.5%. Comments on this clone: Its matching antigen is unknown.

This CDR3 has 14 residues. Looked up from germline, CDR1 is SGHTA and CDR2 is FQGNSA. V shed 2 bases and J shed 0 bases, with 7 bases lying between them. This rearrangement joins TRBV7-2 to TRBJ1-1; no clear D gene. The sequencing here drew on PBMCs, taken before pembrolizumab treatment. The clonotype was recovered from an adult with mismatch repair-deficient cancer. CDR3 in DNA: TGTGCCAGCAGCTTATCGGCGATGAACACTGAAGCTTTCTTT. It specifies CASSLSAMNTEAFF.